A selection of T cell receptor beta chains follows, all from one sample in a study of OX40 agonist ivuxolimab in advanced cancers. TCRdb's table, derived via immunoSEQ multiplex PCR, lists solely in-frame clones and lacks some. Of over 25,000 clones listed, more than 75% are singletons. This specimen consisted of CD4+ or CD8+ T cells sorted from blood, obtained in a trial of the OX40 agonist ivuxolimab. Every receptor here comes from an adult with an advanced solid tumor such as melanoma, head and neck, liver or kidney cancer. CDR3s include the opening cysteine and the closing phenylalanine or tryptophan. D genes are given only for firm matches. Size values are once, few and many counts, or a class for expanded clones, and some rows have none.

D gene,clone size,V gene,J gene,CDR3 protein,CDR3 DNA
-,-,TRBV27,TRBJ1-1,CASQFMQTGNTEAFF,TGTGCCAGCCAGTTTATGCAGACGGGGAACACTGAAGCTTTCTTT
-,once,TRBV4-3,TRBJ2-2,CASSQVASSTGELFF,TGCGCCAGCAGCCAAGTGGCTAGCAGCACCGGGGAGCTGTTTTTT
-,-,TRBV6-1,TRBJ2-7,CASSDSMGGFREQYF,TGTGCCAGCAGTGACTCAATGGGGGGATTTAGGGAGCAGTACTTC
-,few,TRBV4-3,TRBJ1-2,CASSQGGGGADGYTF,TGCGCCAGCAGCCAAGGGGGCGGCGGGGCTGATGGCTACACCTTC
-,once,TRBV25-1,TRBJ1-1,CASSVSMNTEAFF,TGTGCCAGCAGTGTTTCAATGAACACTGAAGCTTTCTTT
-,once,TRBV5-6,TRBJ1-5,CASSLRSGNQWPQHF,TGTGCCAGCAGCTTGCGGAGTGGCAATCAGTGGCCCCAGCATTTT
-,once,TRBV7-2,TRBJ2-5,CASNEHGETQYF,TGTGCCAGCAACGAACACGGTGAGACCCAGTACTTC
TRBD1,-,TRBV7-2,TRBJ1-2,CASSLGRDRGHGYTF,TGTGCCAGCAGCTTAGGTCGGGACAGGGGCCATGGCTACACCTTC
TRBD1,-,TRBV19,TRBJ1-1,CASNFIRDRGPTEAFF,TGTGCCAGTAACTTTATCCGGGACAGGGGACCCACTGAAGCTTTCTTT
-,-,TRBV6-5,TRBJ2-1,CASSLAGYNEQFF,TGTGCCAGCAGTTTGGCCGGTTACAATGAGCAGTTCTTC
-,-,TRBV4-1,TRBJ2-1,CASSQDTYGVNEQFF,TGCGCCAGCAGCCAAGATACATATGGTGTCAATGAGCAGTTCTTC
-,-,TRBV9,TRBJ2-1,CASSADLSSYNEQFF,TGTGCCAGCAGCGCGGACTTGAGCTCCTACAATGAGCAGTTCTTC
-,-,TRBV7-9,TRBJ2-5,CASSLELTVQETQYF,TGTGCCAGCAGCTTAGAGCTGACAGTACAAGAGACCCAGTACTTC
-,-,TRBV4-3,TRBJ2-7,CASSQAWPSYEQYF,TGCGCCAGCAGCCAAGCCTGGCCCTCCTACGAGCAGTACTTC
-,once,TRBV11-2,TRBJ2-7,CASSSRDGKIYEQYF,TGTGCCAGCAGCTCGCGGGACGGAAAGATCTACGAGCAGTACTTC
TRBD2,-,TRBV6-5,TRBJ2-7,CASSSSGGYEQYF,TGTGCCAGCAGTTCTAGCGGGGGTTACGAGCAGTACTTC
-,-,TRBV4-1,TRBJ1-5,CASSPSSGYSNQPQHF,TGCGCCAGCAGCCCAAGCTCCGGCTATAGCAATCAGCCCCAGCATTTT
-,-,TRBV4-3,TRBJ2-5,CASSENRDETQYF,TGCGCCAGCAGCGAGAACAGGGACGAGACCCAGTACTTC
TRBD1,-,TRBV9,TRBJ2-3,CASSVAVDRGRYTDTQYF,TGTGCCAGCAGCGTAGCTGTGGACAGGGGACGCTACACAGATACGCAGTATTTT
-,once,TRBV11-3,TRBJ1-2,CASSLDLESGYTF,TGTGCCAGCAGCTTAGATCTGGAGAGTGGCTACACCTTC
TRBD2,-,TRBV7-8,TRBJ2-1,CASSPPRTSYNEQFF,TGTGCCAGCAGCCCCCCGCGGACTAGCTACAATGAGCAGTTCTTC
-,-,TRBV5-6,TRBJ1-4,CASSFGDGAGTSANEKLFF,TGTGCCAGCAGCTTTGGGGACGGGGCAGGAACCTCCGCTAATGAAAAACTGTTTTTT
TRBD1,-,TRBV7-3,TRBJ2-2,CASSSTGTGFTGELFF,TGTGCCAGCAGTTCCACCGGGACAGGGTTCACCGGGGAGCTGTTTTTT
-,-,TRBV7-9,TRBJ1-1,CASSRDPGAFF,TGTGCCAGCAGCCGGGACCCGGGGGCTTTCTTT
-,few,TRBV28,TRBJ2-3,CASSFLAGTDTQYF,TGTGCCAGCAGTTTTCTGGCTGGCACAGATACGCAGTATTTT
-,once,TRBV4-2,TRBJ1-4,CASSLGGGLFF,TGTGCCAGCAGCTTGGGAGGGGGACTGTTTTTT
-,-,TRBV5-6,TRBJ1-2,CASSLGPGGYTF,TGTGCCAGCAGCTTGGGCCCCGGTGGCTACACCTTC
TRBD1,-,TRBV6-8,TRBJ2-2,CASSPWTGDTGELFF,TGTGCCAGCAGCCCCTGGACAGGGGACACCGGGGAGCTGTTTTTT
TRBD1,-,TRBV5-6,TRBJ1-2,CASSPGTGWYGYTF,TGTGCCAGCAGCCCAGGGACAGGGTGGTATGGCTACACCTTC
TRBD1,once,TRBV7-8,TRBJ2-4,CASTPLEGALGAKNIQYF,TGTGCCAGCACCCCACTAGAGGGGGCGCTTGGAGCCAAAAACATTCAGTACTTC
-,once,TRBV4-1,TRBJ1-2,CASSQVRLGTNYGYTF,TGCGCCAGCAGCCAAGTAAGGCTCGGAACTAACTATGGCTACACCTTC
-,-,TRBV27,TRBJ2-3,CASSFLGGVTDTQYF,TGTGCCAGCAGTTTTCTGGGCGGGGTTACAGATACGCAGTATTTT
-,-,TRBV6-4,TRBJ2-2,CASSDSRGTGELFF,TGTGCCAGCAGTGACTCACGGGGGACCGGGGAGCTGTTTTTT
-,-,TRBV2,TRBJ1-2,CASRDGYGYTF,TGTGCCAGCAGGGACGGCTATGGCTACACCTTC
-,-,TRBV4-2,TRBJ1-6,CASSQGVGPNSPLHF,TGTGCCAGCAGCCAAGGGGTCGGCCCTAATTCACCCCTCCACTTT
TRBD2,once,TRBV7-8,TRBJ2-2,CASNPGLAGGQANTGELFF,TGTGCCAGCAACCCGGGACTAGCGGGGGGGCAGGCGAACACCGGGGAGCTGTTTTTT
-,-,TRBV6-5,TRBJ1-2,CASSQVQGGGYTF,TGTGCCAGCAGCCAAGTCCAGGGTGGTGGCTACACCTTC
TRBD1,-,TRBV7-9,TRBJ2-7,CASSLGGLPYEQYF,TGTGCCAGCAGCCTAGGGGGCCTGCCCTACGAGCAGTACTTC
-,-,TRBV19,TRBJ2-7,CASSTVYEQYF,TGTGCCAGTAGTACGGTTTACGAGCAGTACTTC
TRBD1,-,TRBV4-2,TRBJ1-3,CASSPQGAAGNTIYF,TGTGCCAGCAGCCCACAGGGGGCAGCTGGAAACACCATATATTTT
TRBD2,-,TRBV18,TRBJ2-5,CASSPGGGRETQYF,TGTGCCAGCTCACCGGGCGGGGGGCGAGAGACCCAGTACTTC
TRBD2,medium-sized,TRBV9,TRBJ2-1,CASSVGASGNEQFF,TGTGCCAGCAGCGTCGGGGCTAGCGGCAATGAGCAGTTCTTC
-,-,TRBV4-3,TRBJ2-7,CASSQEGQEADEQYF,TGCGCCAGCAGCCAAGAAGGACAAGAAGCAGACGAGCAGTACTTC